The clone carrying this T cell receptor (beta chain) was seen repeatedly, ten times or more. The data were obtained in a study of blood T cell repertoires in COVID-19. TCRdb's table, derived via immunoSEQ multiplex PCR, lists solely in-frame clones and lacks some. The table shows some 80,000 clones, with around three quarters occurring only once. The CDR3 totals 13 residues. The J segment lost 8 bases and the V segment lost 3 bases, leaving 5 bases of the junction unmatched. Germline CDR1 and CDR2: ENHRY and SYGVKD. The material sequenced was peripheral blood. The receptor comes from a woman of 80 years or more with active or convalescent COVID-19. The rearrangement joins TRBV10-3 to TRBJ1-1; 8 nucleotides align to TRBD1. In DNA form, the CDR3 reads TGTGCCATCAGTGATTCGGACAGGGAGGAAGCTTTCTTT. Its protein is CAISDSDREEAFF.